A selection of T cell receptor beta chains follows, all from one sample in a study of blood T cell repertoires in COVID-19. The assay was immunoSEQ multiplex PCR, and TCRdb's table has in-frame clones only and misses some. The sample comprises some 230,000 clones, 75% to 90% of which are singletons, and 2.2% rests with the top ten. Sequences were obtained from peripheral blood. These receptors originate from a young man who had recovered from COVID-19. Both conserved end residues are part of each CDR3. A D gene is named only where the DNA matches it firmly. Only some rows state a clone size, as once, few, many or a class for expanded clones.

v_gene	abundance	d_gene	j_gene	CDR3aa	CDR3nt
TRBV10-2	NA	TRBD1	TRBJ2-7	CASSEPRDRQYEQYF	TGCGCCAGCAGTGAGCCACGGGACAGGCAATACGAGCAGTACTTC
TRBV14	NA	TRBD1	TRBJ1-4	CASSRTGRKEKLFF	TGTGCCAGCAGCCGGACAGGGAGGAAGGAAAAACTGTTTTTT
TRBV11-3	NA	TRBD1	TRBJ2-2	CASSFRQGSGELFF	TGTGCCAGCAGCTTTCGACAGGGATCCGGGGAGCTGTTTTTT
TRBV6-5	NA	NA	TRBJ1-3	CASHYGNTIYF	TGTGCCAGCCACTATGGAAACACCATATATTTT
TRBV3-1/TRBV3-2	once	NA	TRBJ1-5	CASSRTSNQPQHF	TGTGCCAGCAGCCGTACCAGTAATCAGCCCCAGCATTTT
TRBV18	NA	TRBD1	TRBJ1-6	CASSPYQRTGNSPLHF	TGTGCCAGCTCACCCTACCAGCGGACAGGGAATTCACCCCTCCACTTT
TRBV6-5	NA	NA	TRBJ1-2	CASSYSSPRRDGYTF	TGTGCCAGCAGTTACTCGTCGCCGCGGCGAGATGGCTACACCTTC
TRBV27	NA	NA	TRBJ2-2	CASSLTGDTGELFF	TGTGCCAGCAGTTTAACCGGAGACACCGGGGAGCTGTTTTTT
TRBV18	few	NA	TRBJ2-3	CASSPRGVEVDTQYF	TGTGCCAGCTCACCGAGAGGAGTGGAGGTAGATACGCAGTATTTT
TRBV2	NA	NA	TRBJ1-2	CASSNSGSLYGYTF	TGTGCCAGCAGCAATTCAGGGTCCCTCTATGGCTACACCTTC
TRBV6-5	NA	TRBD1	TRBJ2-2	CASSYGPGTGPGELFF	TGTGCCAGCAGTTACGGGCCTGGGACAGGGCCCGGGGAGCTGTTTTTT
TRBV7-6	NA	TRBD1	TRBJ1-4	CASSQGAKATNEKLFF	TGTGCCAGCAGCCAGGGGGCGAAAGCAACTAATGAAAAACTGTTTTTT
TRBV7-2	NA	NA	TRBJ1-5	CASSLAQTQPQHF	TGTGCCAGCAGCTTAGCACAGACCCAGCCCCAGCATTTT
TRBV3-1/TRBV3-2	NA	TRBD1	TRBJ2-3	CASSQTGGATDTQYF	TGTGCCAGCAGCCAGACAGGGGGAGCCACAGATACGCAGTATTTT
TRBV3-1/TRBV3-2	NA	TRBD2	TRBJ2-2	CASLERGDSTGELFF	TGTGCCAGCCTTGAGCGGGGGGATTCCACCGGGGAGCTGTTTTTT